The 24 T cell receptor beta chains listed next were all sequenced from one sample in a study of identical twins. One entry per CDR3 protein results from TCRdb running MiXCR on the 5' RACE reads. The table shows a few hundred thousand distinct CDR3 sequences, with approximately 12% occurring only once. These same records also appear under a second study, on yellow fever vaccine responses in identical twins.

Sample: memory (CD45RO+) T cells sorted from blood. The receptors were gathered from a woman aged 18-35 years in good health.

The rearrangement joins TRBV28 to TRBJ2-1, with 11 bases identical to TRBD1. The germline V gene has CDR1 MDHEN and CDR2 SYDVKM. CDR3 size: 15 residues. V trimming: 6 bases; J trimming: 9 bases; junction bases outside the gene matches: 10. As DNA, the CDR3 is TGTGCCAGCAGCAGGAACGGACAGGGGGCACGTGAGCAGTTCTTC. Its translation: CASSRNGQGAREQFF. Full variable domain (missing parts from reference TRBV28 and TRBJ2-1): DVKVTQSSRYLVKRTGEKVFLECVQDMDHENMFWYRQDPGLGLRLIYFSYDVKMKEKGDIPEGYSVSREKKERFSLILESASTNQTSMYLCASSRNGQGAREQFFGPGTRLTVL.

This clonotype has more than one count but fewer than ten. V is TRBV25-1 and J is TRBJ2-7, with 8 bases aligning to TRBD1. Germline CDR1 is MGHDK and CDR2 is SYGVNS. After removal of 4 bases from V and 2 bases from J, the junction contained 10 bases not matched to a gene. The CDR3 runs 16 residues. CDR3 protein: CASSVTGTGHPYEQYF. The DNA for the CDR3 is TGTGCCAGCAGTGTTACCGGGACAGGACATCCCTACGAGCAGTACTTC.

The chain carries TRBV20-1 and TRBJ2-3; a weak D match, TRBD2 (6 bases). Germline V CDR1 and CDR2: DFQATT, SNEGSKA (reference sequence). The ends were cut back, 5 bases at V and 0 bases at J, with 18 bases in the middle. The CDR3 has 16 amino acids. In nucleotides, the CDR3 is TGCAGTGCTCCCTTGGGTAGCGGAACTAGCACAGATACGCAGTATTTT. This translates into CSAPLGSGTSTDTQYF.

This clonotype has just a few counts. The gene calls are TRBV11-3 and TRBJ2-2; perhaps TRBD2 as D (7 bases). CDR1 and CDR2 (germline): SGHNT, YENEEA. V lost 1 base and J 1 base, leaving 13 bases between the germline ends. This CDR3 has 17 residues. The CDR3 is CASSLGGGLRNTGELFF. The CDR3 nucleotides are TGTGCCAGCAGCTTAGGGGGGGGCCTACGGAACACCGGGGAGCTGTTTTTT.

The genes are TRBV6-2 or TRBV6-3 and TRBJ1-5; weak D call: TRBD1 (5 bases). V lost 2 bases and J lost 2, with 10 bases in between. CDR1 and CDR2 (germline): MNHEY, SVGEGT. The CDR3 loop spans 15 amino acids. Written as DNA, the CDR3 is TGTGCCAGCAGTTACAGGGGAGTGCGCAATCAGCCCCAGCATTTT. Its protein is CASSYRGVRNQPQHF.

This clonotype was counted many times. V and J are TRBV9 and TRBJ1-2, with D hard to call. Deletions cut 4 bases from V and 8 bases from J, with 15 bases between. This CDR3 contains 13 residues. CDR1 and CDR2 from the germline V gene are SGDLS and YYNGEE. The CDR3 sequence: CASSQGGFAGYTF. In nucleotides, the CDR3 is TGTGCCAGCAGCCAAGGAGGGTTTGCAGGCTACACCTTC.

V gene TRBV29-1 combines with J gene TRBJ2-7; D is ambiguous. The V end lost 2 bases, the J end lost 5 bases, and 16 bases lay between the germline ends. The CDR3 totals 14 residues. Germline V gene sequence: CDR1 SQVTM, CDR2 ANQGSEA. CDR3 sequence reads: CSVERSGGKNEQYF. The CDR3 DNA sequence: TGCAGCGTTGAACGGAGTGGCGGAAAAAACGAGCAGTACTTC.

The chain couples TRBV24-1 to TRBJ2-1; D unresolved. The ends were cut back, 11 bases at V and 5 bases at J, with 12 bases in the middle. Germline V lookup: CDR1 KGHDR, CDR2 SFDVKD. This CDR3 region has 12 residues. The CDR3 here is CAIATTDNEQFF. Written as DNA, the CDR3 is TGTGCCATCGCGACCACGGACAATGAGCAGTTCTTC.

The chain uses TRBV25-1 and TRBJ2-3; the match to TRBD1 covers 9 bases. CDR3 length: 16 amino acids. Per germline, CDR1 MGHDK and CDR2 SYGVNS. V was clipped by 3 bases and J by 5 bases; unmatched bases: 9. CDR3 sequence (DNA): TGTGCCAGCAGTGAGCTTGGGACAGGGATAATAGATACGCAGTATTTT. Translating gives CASSELGTGIIDTQYF.

The table lists this clonotype with many counts. CDR3: CASSHESDTQYF. The CDR3 DNA reads as TGTGCCAGCAGCCATGAGTCAGATACGCAGTATTTT. V and J are TRBV3-1 and TRBJ2-3; D uncertain. Germline V gene lookup returns CDR1 LGHDT and CDR2 YNNKEL (reference sequence). The CDR3 covers 12 residues. V was trimmed by 3 bases and J by 4 bases, leaving 5 bases between them.

The chain recombines TRBV27 with TRBJ1-1; D perhaps matches TRBD1 (5 bases). The CDR3 loop spans 15 amino acids. In germline, CDR1 is MNHEY, CDR2 SMNVEV (reference sequence). The ends were cut back, 6 bases at V and 1 base at J, with 15 bases in the middle. The CDR3 sequence is CASRNPGGGNTEAFF. The CDR3 region has the DNA TGTGCCAGCAGAAATCCGGGGGGAGGGAACACTGAAGCTTTCTTT.

CDR3 in amino acids: CASGLGGGPQSEQFF. The CDR3 bases are TGTGCTAGTGGTTTGGGCGGGGGGCCCCAGAGTGAGCAGTTCTTC. The J gene is TRBJ2-1, the V gene TRBV12-5; the match to TRBD2 covers 8 bases. CDR3 length: 15 amino acids. Germline CDR1 is LGHNT and CDR2 is FRNRAP. J lost 9 bases, V lost 1 base, and 8 bases had no gene match.

V gene TRBV20-1 combines with J gene TRBJ1-3; no firm D call. Germline CDR1 and CDR2: DFQATT and SNEGSKA (reference sequence). The germline V and J ends were trimmed by 5 bases and 0 bases, with 8 bases remaining between them. The CDR3 is 13 residues long. For the CDR3, the DNA is TGCAGTGCTGAACAGAGCTCTGGAAACACCATATATTTT. Translating gives CSAEQSSGNTIYF.

Points on this clonotype: This sequence may be a read error, since a much larger clone differs from it by one base. This chain connects TRBV6-1 to TRBJ1-5; 8 bases line up with TRBD1. Per germline, CDR1 MNHNS and CDR2 SASEGT. CDR3 size: 14 residues. CDR3 loop: CAGSPRQGYQPQHF. CDR3 nucleotide sequence: TGTGCCGGCAGCCCTCGACAGGGGTATCAGCCCCAGCATTTT.

This clonotype was seen a handful of times. The rearrangement links TRBV7-9 to TRBJ2-7; TRBD1 is a possible D gene (5 bases). Trimming left V 1 base short and J 3 bases short, with 16 bases between. The CDR3 extends over 16 amino acids. Germline V gene lookup returns CDR1 SEHNR and CDR2 FQNEAQ (reference sequence). Here the CDR3 reads CASSLDGPGSVYEQYF. The CDR3 DNA reads TGTGCCAGCAGCTTAGATGGGCCAGGGTCCGTCTACGAGCAGTACTTC.

The chain carries TRBV6-2 or TRBV6-3 and TRBJ2-1; D is possibly TRBD2 (5 bases). V dropped 7 bases and J dropped 6 bases, with 19 bases sitting between them. There are 15 residues in the CDR3. CDR1 is MNHEY, CDR2 SVGEGT, per germline. As DNA, the CDR3 is TGTGCCAGCACGGACCGGACTGGAAGCATCAATGAGCAGTTCTTC. Encoded protein: CASTDRTGSINEQFF.

The chain employs TRBV5-1 and TRBJ2-3; 10 nucleotides line up with TRBD2. The V gene's germline CDR1 is SGHRS and CDR2 YFSETQ. The V and J ends lost 4 bases and 7 bases, in that order; junction bases with no gene match: 15. The CDR3 spans 17 residues. The CDR3 sequence: CASSPHSGGAESNTQYF. The CDR3 DNA reads as TGCGCCAGCAGCCCCCACAGCGGGGGGGCCGAATCGAATACGCAGTATTTT.

This clonotype turned up a few times. The J gene is TRBJ2-5, the V gene TRBV6-5, with unresolved D. V lost 9 bases and J lost 5, with 7 bases in between. Germline-derived CDR1 and CDR2 are MNHEY and SVGAGI. The CDR3 has 10 residues. CDR3 residues: CASQRETQYF. The CDR3 nucleotides are TGTGCCAGTCAGCGTGAGACCCAGTACTTC.

This clonotype has a handful of counts. The J gene is TRBJ2-7, the V gene TRBV29-1; 8 nucleotides line up with TRBD1. CDR1 is SQVTM, CDR2 ANQGSEA, per germline. With V trimmed by 1 base and J by 2 bases, 1 base remained unmatched. CDR3 length equals 13 residues. This chain's CDR3 is CSVEGQGPYEQYF. CDR3 DNA sequence: TGCAGCGTTGAAGGACAGGGGCCCTACGAGCAGTACTTC.

The table lists this clonotype with a few counts. The V gene is TRBV6-2 or TRBV6-3, the J gene TRBJ1-1, with a tentative D call TRBD1 (5 bases). The CDR3 length is 11 residues. CDR1 and CDR2 (germline): MNHEY, SVGEGT. Trimming stripped 5 bases from V and 6 bases from J, with 7 bases between. Here the CDR3 reads CASSQTAEAFF. Written as DNA, the CDR3 is TGTGCCAGCAGTCAGACAGCTGAAGCTTTCTTT.

This clonotype showed up just a few times. This sequence joins TRBV7-9 and TRBJ2-5; 11 bases line up with TRBD2. The CDR3 runs 17 residues. Germline values: CDR1 SEHNR, CDR2 FQNEAQ (reference sequence). V was clipped by 0 bases and J by 2 bases; unmatched bases: 5. In DNA, the CDR3 is TGTGCCAGCAGCTTAGCGCTGGGACTAGCGGATCAAGAGACCCAGTACTTC. Residues: CASSLALGLADQETQYF.

The rearrangement links TRBV10-2 to TRBJ2-2; perhaps TRBD1 as D (6 bases). Germline V gives CDR1 WSHSY, CDR2 SAAADI. The CDR3 runs to 13 residues. V was clipped by 8 bases and J by 1 base, with 8 bases between them. The CDR3 coding sequence is TGCGCCAGCCTGGACAGGAACACCGGGGAGCTGTTTTTT. This codes for CASLDRNTGELFF.

This clonotype came up a few times. This chain uses TRBV12-3 or TRBV12-4 with TRBJ1-6, with TRBD1 identical over 8 bases. V gave up 6 bases and J gave up 10 bases; unmatched junction bases: 11. CDR3 length equals 15 residues. The CDR3 protein is CASSPGQGARSPLHF. As DNA, the CDR3 is TGTGCCAGCAGCCCCGGGCAGGGGGCGAGATCACCCCTCCACTTT.

The CDR3, as DNA: TGTGCCAGCAGCGGTCGGACAGGGAGGGATTCACCCCTCCACTTT. Translated: CASSGRTGRDSPLHF. The V call is TRBV5-6, the J call TRBJ1-6; 8 nucleotides align to TRBD1. This CDR3 is 15 amino acids long. V trimming: 4 bases; J trimming: 8 bases; junction bases outside the gene matches: 8. Germline V lookup: CDR1 SGHDT, CDR2 YYEEEE.